This T cell receptor (beta chain) derives from a study of TIL therapy for anti-PD-1-resistant metastatic lung cancer (dated by TCRdb to the early 2020s). For context, the study as a whole: Tumors were collected before any PD-1/PD-L1 blockade, after which patients were given nivolumab, and patients who progressed were given lymphodepletion, an infusion of expanded TIL and IL-2. Among the enrolled patients, the median age was around 56 years (range 38-75), and the median tumor PD-L1 proportion score was around 6%. Most of the cohort had lung adenocarcinoma, including a few EGFR-mutant tumors and two ALK-rearranged tumors, and half of the patients were either current or former smokers. Across the cohort, whole-exome sequencing showed a median non-synonymous tumor mutation burden of 1.5 mutations per megabase. Clonotypes were tracked across tumor, expanded TIL product and serial blood samples by T cell receptor beta sequencing of tumor and peripheral blood. Overall results and qualifications from the work: The cohort was highly selected, including more treatment-naive, never-smoker and oncogene-addicted patients than is typical, which limits generalizability. The baseline peripheral repertoire was partially replaced by infused TIL clonotypes, which then decayed over months, and no apparent association between persistence and response was found. The study protocol defined all tumor marker inferences as exploratory.

CDR1 and CDR2, per the germline V gene, are SGHDN and FVKESK. V and J are trimmed by 2 bases and 1 base, and the gene matches miss 11 bases of the junction. The CDR3 starts with the cysteine, ends with the phenylalanine, and has 18 residues. CDR3 DNA is the only sequence kept; it has 54 bases, read in frame from the first base. Using bias-controlled multiplex PCR with the immunoSEQ v3 hsTCRB kit, the TCR beta CDR3 regions were amplified from genomic DNA. TCR libraries were sequenced on an Illumina NextSeq 500 to about 2.1 million read pairs for survey level or roughly 5-6.5 million for deep level. Regarding the original processing steps: The immunoSEQ Analyzer software assigned V, D and J genes, filtered out non-productive sequences, and reported clonality. To compare repertoires between infused TIL and blood, productive Simpson clonality was used along with the Morisita overlap index of productive TRB rearrangements. The absolute count of a clonotype in blood was estimated by multiplying the lymphocyte count by the CD3+ fraction and by the productive frequency of the clone. Entries here come from immuneACCESS through TCRdb and include only in-frame sequences with V and J called. Some clones fail to appear in such tables; in the studies checked, an unresolved V gene covers under half of the shortfall, and the cause of the remainder is unknown. V and J calls and clone size follow that table, whereas D and trimming were derived from the DNA. Here the sample has about 44,000 clones; around 80% occur a single time. The ten largest clones add up to roughly 16% of the sample.

Turning to this clone: It has no known antigen specificity. Base qualities are not at hand, and no much larger clone is one base apart.

Sample time point, as interpreted from the label and publication: pre-treatment sample, taken before nivolumab and TIL therapy. Adults with stage 4 NSCLC were enrolled from 2017 to early 2020 in a dual-center phase I trial. Samples were obtained from a single-arm, open-label phase I trial in which tumor-infiltrating lymphocyte therapy with nivolumab was evaluated in advanced non-small cell lung cancer. Blood mononuclear cells were isolated from EDTA tubes by Ficoll gradient and were snap-frozen as pellets, and DNA was extracted with a Qiagen mini-prep kit. This TCR was sampled from a man between 70 and 80 years old with non-small cell lung cancer. The sample here was blood, taken at baseline. Recombination joined TRBV14 with TRBJ1-1; TRBD1 fits 9 bases in the junction. CDR3 reads: CASSQLSWTGATNTEAFF. The bases are TGTGCCAGCAGCCAACTATCCTGGACAGGGGCCACGAACACTGAAGCTTTCTTT.